The clone carrying this T cell receptor (beta chain) has ten or more counts. Its target is not known. Before thyroid surgery, none of the patients had received any treatment. The sample originates from a study of metastatic and nonmetastatic thyroid tumors. In the study overall: Samples came from malignant and benign thyroid patients, and repertoires were compared across blood and tumor or nodule tissue. Findings of the study overall: TCR beta diversity was reportedly significantly higher in malignant thyroid tumors than benign nodules, in blood and tumor.

Germline V gene sequence: CDR1 MNHNS, CDR2 SASEGT. The CDR3 extends over 12 amino acids. Trimming pared 6 bases from V and 3 bases from J, leaving 9 bases between. Study processing details: Differences in CDR3 between clinicopathological groups were drawn on to build a classifier intended to discriminate distant-metastatic papillary thyroid cancer patients. TCRdb re-analyzed the PCR reads through MiXCR. The V and J calls shown here were made by TCRdb, not taken from the authors' results. The repertoire holds 72,000 or so clones, with roughly 18% as singletons. Source material: blood. The receptor comes from a female donor with papillary thyroid cancer or a benign thyroid nodule (not recorded which). Some clones in this sample may be carry-over from other donors' samples. The rearrangement links TRBV6-1 to TRBJ2-7; D is unresolved. CDR3 in amino acids: CASSDDRYEQYF. CDR3 DNA sequence: TGTGCCAGCAGCGACGACCGCTACGAGCAGTACTTC.